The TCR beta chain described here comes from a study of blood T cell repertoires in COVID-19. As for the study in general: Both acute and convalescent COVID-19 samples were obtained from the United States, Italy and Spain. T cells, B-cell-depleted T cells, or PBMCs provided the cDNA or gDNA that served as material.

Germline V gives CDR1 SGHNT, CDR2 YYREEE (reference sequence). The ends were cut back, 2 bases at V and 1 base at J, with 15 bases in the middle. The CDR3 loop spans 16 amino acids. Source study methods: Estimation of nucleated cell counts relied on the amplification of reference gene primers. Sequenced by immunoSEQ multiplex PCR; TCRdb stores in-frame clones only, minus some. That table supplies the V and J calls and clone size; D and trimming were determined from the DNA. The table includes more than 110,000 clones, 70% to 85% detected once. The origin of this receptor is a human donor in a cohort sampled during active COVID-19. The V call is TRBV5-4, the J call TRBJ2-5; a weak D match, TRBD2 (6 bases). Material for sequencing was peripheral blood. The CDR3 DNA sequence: TGTGCCAGCAGCTTTGAAATTCGGGACTTCCAAGAGACCCAGTACTTC. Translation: CASSFEIRDFQETQYF.